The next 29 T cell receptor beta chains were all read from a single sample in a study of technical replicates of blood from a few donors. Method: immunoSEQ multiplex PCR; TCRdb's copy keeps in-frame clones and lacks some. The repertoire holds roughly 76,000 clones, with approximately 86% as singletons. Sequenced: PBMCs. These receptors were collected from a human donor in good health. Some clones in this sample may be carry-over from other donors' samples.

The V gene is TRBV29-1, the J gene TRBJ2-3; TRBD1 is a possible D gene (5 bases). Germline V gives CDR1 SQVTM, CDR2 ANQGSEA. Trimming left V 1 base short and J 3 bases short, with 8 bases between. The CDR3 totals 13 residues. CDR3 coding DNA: TGCAGCGTTGAAGTCCAGGGAACAGATACGCAGTATTTT. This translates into CSVEVQGTDTQYF.

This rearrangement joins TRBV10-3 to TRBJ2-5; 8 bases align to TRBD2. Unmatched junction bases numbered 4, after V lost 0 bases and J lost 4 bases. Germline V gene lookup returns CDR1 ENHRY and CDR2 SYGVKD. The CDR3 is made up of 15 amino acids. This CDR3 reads CAISESASGRETQYF. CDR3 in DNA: TGTGCCATCAGTGAGTCGGCTAGCGGGCGAGAGACCCAGTACTTC.

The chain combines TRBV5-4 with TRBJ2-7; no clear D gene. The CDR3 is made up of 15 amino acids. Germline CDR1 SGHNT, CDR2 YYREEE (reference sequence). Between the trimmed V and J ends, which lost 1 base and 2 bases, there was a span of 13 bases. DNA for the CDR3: TGTGCCAGCAGCTTGCGGTCTAGTTTTACCTACGAGCAGTACTTC. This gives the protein CASSLRSSFTYEQYF. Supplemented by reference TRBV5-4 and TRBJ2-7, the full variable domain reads ETGVTQSPTHLIKTRGQQVTLRCSSQSGHNTVSWYQQALGQGPQFIFQYYREEENGRGNFPPRFSGLQFPNYSSELNVNALELDDSALYLCASSLRSSFTYEQYFGPGTRLTVT.

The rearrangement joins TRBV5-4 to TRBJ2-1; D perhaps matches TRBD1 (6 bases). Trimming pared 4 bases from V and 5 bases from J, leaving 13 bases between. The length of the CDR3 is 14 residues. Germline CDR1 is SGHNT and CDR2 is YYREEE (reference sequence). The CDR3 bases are TGTGCCAGCAGCAACCCGACAGGAAACAATGAGCAGTTCTTC. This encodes CASSNPTGNNEQFF.

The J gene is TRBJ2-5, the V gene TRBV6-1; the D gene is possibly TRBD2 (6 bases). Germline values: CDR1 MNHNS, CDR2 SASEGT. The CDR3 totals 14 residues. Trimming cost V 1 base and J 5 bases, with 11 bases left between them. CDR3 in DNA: TGTGCCAGCAGTGAAGGGGCGGGGCGGGAGACCCAGTACTTC. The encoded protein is CASSEGAGRETQYF.

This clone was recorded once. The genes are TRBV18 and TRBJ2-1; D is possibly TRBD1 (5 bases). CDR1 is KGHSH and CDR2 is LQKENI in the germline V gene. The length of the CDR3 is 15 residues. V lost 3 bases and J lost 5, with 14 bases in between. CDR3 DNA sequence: TGTGCCAGCTCACCGCTCCAGGGCGAGAACAATGAGCAGTTCTTC. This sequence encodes CASSPLQGENNEQFF.

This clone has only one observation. CDR3 amino acids: CASSFERGGSYEQYF. CDR3 in DNA: TGTGCCAGCAGTTTTGAAAGGGGTGGCTCCTACGAGCAGTACTTC. The V and J genes are TRBV6-5 and TRBJ2-7; tentatively, D is TRBD1 (5 bases). Germline-derived CDR1 and CDR2 are MNHEY and SVGAGI. V lost 4 bases and J lost 0, with 13 bases in between. There are 15 residues in the CDR3.

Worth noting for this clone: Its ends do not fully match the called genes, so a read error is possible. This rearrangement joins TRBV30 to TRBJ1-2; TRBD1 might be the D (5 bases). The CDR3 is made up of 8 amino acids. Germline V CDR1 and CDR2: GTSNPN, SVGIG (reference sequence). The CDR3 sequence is CRANGYTF. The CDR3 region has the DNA TGCAGGGCCAATGGCTACACCTTC.

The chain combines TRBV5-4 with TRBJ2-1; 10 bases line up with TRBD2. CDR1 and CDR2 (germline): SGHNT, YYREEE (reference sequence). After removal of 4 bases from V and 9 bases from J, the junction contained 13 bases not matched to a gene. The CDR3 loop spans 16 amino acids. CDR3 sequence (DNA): TGTGCCAGCAGCCCGCCAGCGGGGGGGCACCAAGGTGAGCAGTTCTTC. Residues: CASSPPAGGHQGEQFF. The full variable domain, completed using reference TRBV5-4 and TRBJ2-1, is ETGVTQSPTHLIKTRGQQVTLRCSSQSGHNTVSWYQQALGQGPQFIFQYYREEENGRGNFPPRFSGLQFPNYSSELNVNALELDDSALYLCASSPPAGGHQGEQFFGPGTRLTVL.

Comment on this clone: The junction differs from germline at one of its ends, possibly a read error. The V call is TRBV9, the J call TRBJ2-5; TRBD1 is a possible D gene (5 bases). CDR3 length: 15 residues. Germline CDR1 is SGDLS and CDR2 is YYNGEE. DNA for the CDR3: TGTGCCAGCAGAGTAGGGGTGGCCCAACAGGAGACCCAGTACTTC. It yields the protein CASRVGVAQQETQYF.

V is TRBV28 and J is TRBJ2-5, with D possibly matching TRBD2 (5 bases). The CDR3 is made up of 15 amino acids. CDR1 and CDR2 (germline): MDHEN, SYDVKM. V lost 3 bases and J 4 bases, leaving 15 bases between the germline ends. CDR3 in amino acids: CASSFGGSLIETQYF. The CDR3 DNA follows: TGTGCCAGCAGTTTTGGCGGGTCCCTGATAGAGACCCAGTACTTC.

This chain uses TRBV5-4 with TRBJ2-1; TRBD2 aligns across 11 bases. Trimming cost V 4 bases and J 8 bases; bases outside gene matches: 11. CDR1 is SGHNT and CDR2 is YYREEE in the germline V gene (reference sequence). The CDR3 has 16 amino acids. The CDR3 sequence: CASSADSGRGGDEQFF. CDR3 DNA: TGTGCCAGCAGCGCTGATAGCGGGAGGGGGGGTGATGAGCAGTTCTTC.

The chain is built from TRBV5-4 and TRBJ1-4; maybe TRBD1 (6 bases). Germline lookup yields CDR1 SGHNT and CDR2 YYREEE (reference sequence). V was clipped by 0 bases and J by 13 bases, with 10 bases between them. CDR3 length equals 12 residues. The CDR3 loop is CASSLDATGLFF. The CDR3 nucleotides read TGTGCCAGCAGCTTGGATGCGACAGGACTGTTTTTT.

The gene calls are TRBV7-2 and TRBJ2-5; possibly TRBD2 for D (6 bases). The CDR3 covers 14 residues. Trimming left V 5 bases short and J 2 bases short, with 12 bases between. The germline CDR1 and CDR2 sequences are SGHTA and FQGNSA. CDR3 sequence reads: CASSRGLKQETQYF. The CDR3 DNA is TGTGCCAGCAGCCGGGGACTTAAACAAGAGACCCAGTACTTC. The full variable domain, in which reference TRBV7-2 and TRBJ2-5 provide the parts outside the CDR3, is GAGVSQSPSNKVTEKGKDVELRCDPISGHTALYWYRQSLGQGLEFLIYFQGNSAPDKSGLPSDRFSAERTGGSVSTLTIQRTQQEDSAVYLCASSRGLKQETQYFGPGTRLLVL.

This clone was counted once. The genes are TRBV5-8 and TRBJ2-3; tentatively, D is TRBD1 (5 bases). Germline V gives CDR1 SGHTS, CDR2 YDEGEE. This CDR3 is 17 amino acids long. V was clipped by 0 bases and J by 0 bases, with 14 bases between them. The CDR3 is CASSLEPGSRSTDTQYF. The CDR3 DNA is TGTGCCAGCAGCTTGGAGCCAGGGTCAAGAAGCACAGATACGCAGTATTTT.

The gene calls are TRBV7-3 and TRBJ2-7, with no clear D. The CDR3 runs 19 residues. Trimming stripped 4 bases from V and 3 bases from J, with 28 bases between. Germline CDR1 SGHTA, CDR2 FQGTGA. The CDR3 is CASSSPRMFANLRLYEQYF. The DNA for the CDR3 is TGTGCCAGCAGCTCCCCCCGTATGTTCGCGAACCTACGTCTCTACGAGCAGTACTTC.

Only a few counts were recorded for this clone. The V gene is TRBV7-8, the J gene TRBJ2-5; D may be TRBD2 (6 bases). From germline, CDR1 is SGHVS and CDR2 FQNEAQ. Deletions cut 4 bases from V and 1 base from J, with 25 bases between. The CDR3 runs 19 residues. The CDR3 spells CASSSSLLPTGTFQETQYF. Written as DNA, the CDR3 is TGTGCCAGCAGCTCCTCTTTACTCCCTACCGGGACTTTCCAAGAGACCCAGTACTTC.

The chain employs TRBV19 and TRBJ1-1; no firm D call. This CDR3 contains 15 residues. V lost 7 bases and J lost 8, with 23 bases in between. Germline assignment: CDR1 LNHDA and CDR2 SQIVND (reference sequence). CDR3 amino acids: CASTAPYGRTAEAFF. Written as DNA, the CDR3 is TGTGCCAGTACTGCCCCGTACGGTCGTACCGCGGAAGCTTTCTTT. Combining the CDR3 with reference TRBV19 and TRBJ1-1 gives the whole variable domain DGGITQSPKYLFRKEGQNVTLSCEQNLNHDAMYWYRQDPGQGLRLIYYSQIVNDFQKGDIAEGYSVSREKKESFPLTVTSAQKNPTAFYLCASTAPYGRTAEAFFGQGTRLTVV.

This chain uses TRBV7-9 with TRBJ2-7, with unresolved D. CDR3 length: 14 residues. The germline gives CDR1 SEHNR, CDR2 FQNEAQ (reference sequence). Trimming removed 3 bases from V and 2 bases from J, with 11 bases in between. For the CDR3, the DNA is TGTGCCAGCAGCTTTGTGGCGGAGACCTACGAGCAGTACTTC. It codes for CASSFVAETYEQYF.

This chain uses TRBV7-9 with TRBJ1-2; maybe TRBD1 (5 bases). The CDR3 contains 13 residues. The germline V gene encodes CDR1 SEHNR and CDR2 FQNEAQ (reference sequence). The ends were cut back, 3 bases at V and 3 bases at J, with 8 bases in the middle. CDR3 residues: CASSFGGDYGYTF. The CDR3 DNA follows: TGTGCCAGCAGCTTCGGGGGGGACTATGGCTACACCTTC.

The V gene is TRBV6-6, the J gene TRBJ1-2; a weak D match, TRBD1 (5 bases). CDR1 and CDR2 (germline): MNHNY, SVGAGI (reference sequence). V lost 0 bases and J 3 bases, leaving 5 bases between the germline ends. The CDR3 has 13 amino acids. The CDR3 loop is CASSYSTDYGYTF. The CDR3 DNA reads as TGTGCCAGCAGTTACTCGACAGACTATGGCTACACCTTC.

The CDR3, as DNA: TGTGCCAGCAGCGTGACGGACTCAGCCTACGAGCAGTACTTC. Residues: CASSVTDSAYEQYF. The V gene is TRBV7-8, the J gene TRBJ2-7; the D gene is possibly TRBD2 (5 bases). The CDR3 consists of 14 residues. The V gene's germline CDR1 is SGHVS and CDR2 FQNEAQ. Trimming removed 5 bases at V and 2 bases at J, with 13 bases between.

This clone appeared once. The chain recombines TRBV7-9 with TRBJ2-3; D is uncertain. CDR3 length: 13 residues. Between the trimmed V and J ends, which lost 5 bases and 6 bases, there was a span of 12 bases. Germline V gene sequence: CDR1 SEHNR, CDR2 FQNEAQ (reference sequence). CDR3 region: CASSLAAGDTQYF. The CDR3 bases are TGTGCCAGCAGCCTCGCTGCCGGGGATACGCAGTATTTT.

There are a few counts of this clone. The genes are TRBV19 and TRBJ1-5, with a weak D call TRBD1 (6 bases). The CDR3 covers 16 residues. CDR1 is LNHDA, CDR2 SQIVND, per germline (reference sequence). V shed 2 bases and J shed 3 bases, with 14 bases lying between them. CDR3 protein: CASSIYGRGSNQPQHF. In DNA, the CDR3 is TGTGCCAGTAGTATATATGGCAGGGGCTCCAATCAGCCCCAGCATTTT.

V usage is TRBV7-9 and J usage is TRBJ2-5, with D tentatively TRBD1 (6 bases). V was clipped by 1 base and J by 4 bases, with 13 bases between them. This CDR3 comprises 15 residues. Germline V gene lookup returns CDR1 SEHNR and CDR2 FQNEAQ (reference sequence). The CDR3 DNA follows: TGTGCCAGCAGCTTAGGAAACACAGGGCCAGAGACCCAGTACTTC. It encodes CASSLGNTGPETQYF.

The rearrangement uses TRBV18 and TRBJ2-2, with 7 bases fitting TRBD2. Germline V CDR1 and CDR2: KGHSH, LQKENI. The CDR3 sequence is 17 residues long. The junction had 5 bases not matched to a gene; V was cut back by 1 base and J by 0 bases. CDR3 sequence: CASSPLSRGANTGELFF. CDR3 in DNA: TGTGCCAGCTCACCACTATCTCGGGGGGCGAACACCGGGGAGCTGTTTTTT.

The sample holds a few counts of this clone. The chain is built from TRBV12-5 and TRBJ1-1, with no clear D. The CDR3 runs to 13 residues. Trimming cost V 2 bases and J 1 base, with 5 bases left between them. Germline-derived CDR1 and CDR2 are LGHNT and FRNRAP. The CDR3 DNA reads TGTGCTAGTGGTTTGCCCGGGAACACTGAAGCTTTCTTT. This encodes CASGLPGNTEAFF. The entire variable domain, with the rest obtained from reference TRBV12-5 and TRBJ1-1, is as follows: DARVTQTPRHKVTEMGQEVTMRCQPILGHNTVFWYRQTMMQGLELLAYFRNRAPLDDSGMPKDRFSAEMPDATLATLKIQPSEPRDSAVYFCASGLPGNTEAFFGQGTRLTVV.

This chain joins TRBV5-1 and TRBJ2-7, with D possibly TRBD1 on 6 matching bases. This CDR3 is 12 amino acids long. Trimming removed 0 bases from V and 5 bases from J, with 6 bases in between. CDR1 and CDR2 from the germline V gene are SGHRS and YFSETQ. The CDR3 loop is CASSLEGDEQYF. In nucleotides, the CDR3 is TGCGCCAGCAGCTTGGAGGGGGACGAGCAGTACTTC.

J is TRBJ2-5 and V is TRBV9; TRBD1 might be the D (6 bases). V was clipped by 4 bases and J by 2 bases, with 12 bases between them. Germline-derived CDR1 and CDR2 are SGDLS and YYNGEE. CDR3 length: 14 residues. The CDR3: CASSTQGFQETQYF. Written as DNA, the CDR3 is TGTGCCAGCAGCACACAGGGTTTTCAAGAGACCCAGTACTTC.